This T cell receptor beta chain was obtained from a study of blood T cells in healthy people across ages. In germline, CDR1 is SGHTA, CDR2 FQGNSA. The CDR3 runs 16 residues. With 1 base removed from V and 5 bases from J, the gap between germline ends came to 12 bases. Next came a second PCR, run for about 6 to 12 cycles, which used a sample-barcoded 5' primer along with a J-beta primer mix. The template-switch adaptor, which had 12 random nucleotides, put a tag on each cDNA molecule. Using its own MiXCR run on the 5' RACE reads, TCRdb lists one record per CDR3 protein. Among 800,000 or so distinct CDR3 sequences listed, approximately 67% were seen once. Study-level results: The long-lived group displayed more naive CD4+ cells, plus higher diversity, than the aged donors did.

The total RNA that was extracted per sample amounted to at least 6 micrograms. Remarks on this clonotype: Its antigen is not known.

The receptor was isolated from a man aged 25-45 years in good health. The sample was blood. The chain uses TRBV7-2 and TRBJ1-6, with TRBD1 as a possible D gene (5 bases). CDR3 sequence (DNA): TGTGCCAGCAGCTTAGAGGGAGGGGCAAATAATTCACCCCTCCACTTT. Its translation is CASSLEGGANNSPLHF.